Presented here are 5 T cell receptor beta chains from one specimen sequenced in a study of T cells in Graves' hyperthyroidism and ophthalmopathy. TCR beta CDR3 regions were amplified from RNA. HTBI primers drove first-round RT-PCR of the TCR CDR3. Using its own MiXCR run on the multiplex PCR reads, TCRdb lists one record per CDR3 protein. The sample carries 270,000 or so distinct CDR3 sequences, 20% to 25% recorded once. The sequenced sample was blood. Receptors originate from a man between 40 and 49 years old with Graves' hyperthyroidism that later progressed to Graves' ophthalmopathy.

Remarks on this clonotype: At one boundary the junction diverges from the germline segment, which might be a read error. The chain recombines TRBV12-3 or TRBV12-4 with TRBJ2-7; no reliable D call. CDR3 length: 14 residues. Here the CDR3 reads CASSFGGVVLEQHF. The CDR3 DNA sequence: TGTGCCAGCAGCTTCGGTGGGGTGGTCCTCGAGCAGCACTTC.

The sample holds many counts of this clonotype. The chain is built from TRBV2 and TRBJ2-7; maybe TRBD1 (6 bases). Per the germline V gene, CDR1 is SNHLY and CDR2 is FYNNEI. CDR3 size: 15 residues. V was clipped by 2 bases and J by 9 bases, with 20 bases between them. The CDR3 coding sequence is TGTGCCAGCAGTGAATACGACAGGTCTGGGGATTGGCAGTACTTC. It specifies CASSEYDRSGDWQYF.

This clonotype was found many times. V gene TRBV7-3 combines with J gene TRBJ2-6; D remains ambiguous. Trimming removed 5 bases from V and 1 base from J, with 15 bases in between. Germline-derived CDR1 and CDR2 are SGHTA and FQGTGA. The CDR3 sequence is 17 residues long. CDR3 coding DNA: TGTGCCAGCAGCCCTCGACGACTTACATCTGGGGCCAACGTCCTGACTTTC. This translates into CASSPRRLTSGANVLTF.

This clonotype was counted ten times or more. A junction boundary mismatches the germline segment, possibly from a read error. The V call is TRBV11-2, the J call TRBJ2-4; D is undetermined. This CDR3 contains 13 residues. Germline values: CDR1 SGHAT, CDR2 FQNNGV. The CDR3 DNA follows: TGTGCCAGCGGCTTAGAGCAGGCGAACATTCAGTACTTC. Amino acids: CASGLEQANIQYF.

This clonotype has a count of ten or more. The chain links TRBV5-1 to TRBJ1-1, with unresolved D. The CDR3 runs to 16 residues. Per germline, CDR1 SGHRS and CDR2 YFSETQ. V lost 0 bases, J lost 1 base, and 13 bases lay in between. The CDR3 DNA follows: TGCGCCAGCAGCTTGGAGGTCAGGACGAGGAACACTGAAGCTTTCTTT. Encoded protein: CASSLEVRTRNTEAFF.